Below, 6 T cell receptor beta chains from the same sample are listed, as sequenced in a study of blood T cell repertoires in COVID-19. The method was immunoSEQ multiplex PCR; TCRdb's version includes in-frame clones alone and lacks a portion of them. The sample records approximately 160,000 clones, 60% to 85% being singletons. The sequencing input was peripheral blood. These TCRs come from a man between 65 and 85 years old with acute or convalescent COVID-19.

The V call is TRBV28, the J call TRBJ2-2; TRBD2 agrees at 12 bases. Germline CDR1 is MDHEN and CDR2 is SYDVKM. The CDR3 contains 16 residues. The junction had 8 bases not matched to a gene; V was cut back by 4 bases and J by 8 bases. The CDR3, as DNA: TGTGCCAGCAGTTACCCCTCTACTAGCGGGAGGGGGGAGCTGTTTTTT. Translation: CASSYPSTSGRGELFF.

The chain joins TRBV2 to TRBJ1-4, with TRBD1 matching over 7 bases. The CDR3 consists of 14 residues. CDR1 is SNHLY and CDR2 is FYNNEI in the germline V gene. After removal of 7 bases from V and 4 bases from J, the junction contained 6 bases not matched to a gene. CDR3 DNA: TGTGCCAGCATGCCGGACAGGTTTAATGAAAAACTGTTTTTT. Amino acid sequence: CASMPDRFNEKLFF. Looking up the rest from reference TRBV2 and TRBJ1-4 gives the full variable domain: EPEVTQTPSHQVTQMGQEVILRCVPISNHLYFYWYRQILGQKVEFLVSFYNNEISEKSEIFDDQFSVERPDGSNFTLKIRSTKLEDSAMYFCASMPDRFNEKLFFGSGTQLSVL.

The V call is TRBV6-5, the J call TRBJ2-3; the match to TRBD2 covers 7 bases. CDR1 and CDR2 from the germline V gene are MNHEY and SVGAGI. Trimming removed 8 bases from V and 2 bases from J; junction bases left unmatched: 7. The CDR3 consists of 14 residues. The CDR3 nucleotides read TGTGCCAGCGGGAGGCGGGAGAACACAGATACGCAGTATTTT. Its translation is CASGRRENTDTQYF.

In regard to this clone: Other DNA sequences in this specimen translate into the identical CDR3. The gene calls are TRBV5-1 and TRBJ1-1, with TRBD1 matching over 9 bases. J lost 4 bases, V lost 4 bases, and 5 bases had no gene match. Germline CDR1 SGHRS, CDR2 YFSETQ. This CDR3 spans 14 amino acids. CDR3 loop: CASSSGQGFTEAFF. CDR3 nucleotide sequence: TGCGCCAGCAGCAGTGGACAGGGGTTCACTGAAGCTTTCTTT.

V is TRBV19 and J is TRBJ2-3; maybe TRBD1 (5 bases). The ends were cut back, 3 bases at V and 6 bases at J, with 25 bases in the middle. CDR3 length: 18 amino acids. CDR1 and CDR2 from the germline V gene are LNHDA and SQIVND (reference sequence). CDR3 in DNA: TGTGCCAGTAGTATCAGAATTCGAAGCCGACAGCTCGGGGATACGCAGTATTTT. Residues: CASSIRIRSRQLGDTQYF. Full variable domain (remainder filled in from reference TRBV19 and TRBJ2-3): DGGITQSPKYLFRKEGQNVTLSCEQNLNHDAMYWYRQDPGQGLRLIYYSQIVNDFQKGDIAEGYSVSREKKESFPLTVTSAQKNPTAFYLCASSIRIRSRQLGDTQYFGPGTRLTVL.

This sequence joins TRBV9 and TRBJ2-3; no definite D call. CDR1 is SGDLS, CDR2 YYNGEE, per germline. CDR3 length: 16 residues. The ends were cut back, 0 bases at V and 6 bases at J, with 17 bases in the middle. The CDR3 loop is CASSVAGSQRMDTQYF. The CDR3 coding sequence is TGTGCCAGCAGCGTAGCGGGTTCCCAGAGAATGGATACGCAGTATTTT.